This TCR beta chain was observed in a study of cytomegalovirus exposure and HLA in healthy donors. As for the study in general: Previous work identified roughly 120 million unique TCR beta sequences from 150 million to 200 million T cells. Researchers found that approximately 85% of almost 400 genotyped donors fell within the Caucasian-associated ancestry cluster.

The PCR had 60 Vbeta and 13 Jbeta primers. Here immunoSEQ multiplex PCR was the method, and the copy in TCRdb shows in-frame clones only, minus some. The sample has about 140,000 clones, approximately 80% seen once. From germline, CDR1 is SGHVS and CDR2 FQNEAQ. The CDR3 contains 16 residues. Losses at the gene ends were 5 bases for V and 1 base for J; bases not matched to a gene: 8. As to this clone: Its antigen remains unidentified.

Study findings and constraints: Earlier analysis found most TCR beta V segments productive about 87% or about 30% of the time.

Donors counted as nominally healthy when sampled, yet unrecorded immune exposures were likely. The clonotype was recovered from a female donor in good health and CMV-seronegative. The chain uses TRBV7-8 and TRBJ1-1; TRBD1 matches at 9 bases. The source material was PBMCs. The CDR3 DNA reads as TGTGCCAGCAGCCTAAGTACAGGGGGCGGGAACACTGAAGCTTTCTTT. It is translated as CASSLSTGGGNTEAFF.